The sequence of this T cell receptor beta chain was determined in a study of T cell repertoires in cytomegalovirus infection (dated by TCRdb to 2018 to 2020). Regarding the complete study: Recently identified HLA-C-restricted CMV epitopes, whose presentation resists viral immunomodulation, were targeted by peptide stimulations together with well-studied HLA-B-restricted epitopes. Because public TCR beta signatures pointed to carriage of CMV infection together with the matching HLA type, the HLA type of each donor mattered for the analysis. General study outcomes and caveats: In the ex vivo response, HLA-C-restricted CMV-specific TCR beta clonotypes were dominant, and in two of eight donors the single most frequent clonotype came from this HLA-C-restricted group. Carriers of CMV infection plus the relevant HLA type were discriminated by the cumulative frequency of public TCR beta family members in the study cohort and in an independent roughly 370-donor cohort.

Sequencing was carried out with an Illumina HiSeq 1500. TCRdb reran the public reads through fastp at Q25 and MiXCR, keeping productive beta chains. When rows share a CDR3 protein, they turn into one entry using the most common DNA and genes. The sample table holds approximately 1,000,000 distinct CDR3 sequences, of which roughly 30% were seen once. Jointly, the top ten make up roughly an eighth of the sample. The junction shows trimming of 3 bases on V and 7 bases on J, plus 15 bases between the germline ends. The CDR3 runs 14 amino acids, cysteine and phenylalanine included. Left in the record is the CDR3 DNA by itself, 42 bases read in frame from the first base. This clonotype appeared a few times. Its antigen is not yet known. No base qualities exist here, and no much larger clone lies one base off it. What the treatment or condition label conveys for this sample: in vitro stimulation with specific CMV peptide epitopes to enrich CMV-specific T cells.

The chain uses TRBV12-3 or TRBV12-4 and TRBJ1-2; possibly the D gene is TRBD1, per 5 matching bases. Sequencing was performed on cultured CD8+ T cells from PBMCs, taken from culture after CMV antigen stimulation. The TCR comes from a human donor in good health (CMV status not recorded). Some clones in this sample may be carry-over from other donors' samples. The CDR3 here reads CASSLPSRESGYTF. The DNA sequence follows: TGTGCCAGCAGTTTGCCGTCCAGGGAGAGTGGCTACACCTTC.